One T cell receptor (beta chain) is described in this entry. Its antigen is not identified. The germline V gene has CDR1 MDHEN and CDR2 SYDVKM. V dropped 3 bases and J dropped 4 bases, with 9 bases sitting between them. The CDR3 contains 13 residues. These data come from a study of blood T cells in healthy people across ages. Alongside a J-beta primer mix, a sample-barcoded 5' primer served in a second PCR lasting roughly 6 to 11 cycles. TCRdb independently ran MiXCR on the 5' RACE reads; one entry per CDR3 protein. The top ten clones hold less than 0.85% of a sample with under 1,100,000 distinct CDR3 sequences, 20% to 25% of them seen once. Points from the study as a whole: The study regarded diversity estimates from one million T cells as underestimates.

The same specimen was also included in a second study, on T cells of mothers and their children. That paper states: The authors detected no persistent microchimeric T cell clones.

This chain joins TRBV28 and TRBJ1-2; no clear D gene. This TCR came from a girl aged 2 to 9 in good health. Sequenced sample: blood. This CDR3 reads CASSFNQAYGYTF. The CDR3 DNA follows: TGTGCCAGCAGTTTTAACCAGGCCTATGGCTACACCTTC.